This TCR beta chain was sequenced during a study of OX40 agonist ivuxolimab in advanced cancers. On the study more broadly: An agonistic human IgG2 monoclonal antibody against OX40 (CD134) was given. One patient with hepatocellular carcinoma and two with cutaneous melanoma, three in all, had partial responses.

Notes on this clone: The antigen is undetermined.

Germline trimming cut 4 bases from V and 2 bases from J; bases unmatched to any gene: 8. The CDR3 has 16 residues. CDR1 SGHRS and CDR2 YFSETQ come from the germline V gene. Study-level points and caveats: No determination was made of the antigen specificity of the expanded peripheral T cells. On average, a greater number of expanded clones characterised CD8+ T cells relative to CD4+.

The method was immunoSEQ multiplex PCR; TCRdb's version includes in-frame clones alone and lacks a portion of them. The profile shows around 73,000 clones, approximately 90% of them singletons. The chain combines TRBV5-1 with TRBJ2-7; TRBD1 aligns across 11 bases. Sample: CD4+ or CD8+ T cells sorted from blood, taken in a trial of the OX40 agonist ivuxolimab. This TCR came from an adult with an advanced solid tumor such as melanoma, head and neck, liver or kidney cancer. CDR3 amino acids: CASSISPGQGAYEQYF. The CDR3 nucleotides read TGCGCCAGCAGCATATCGCCGGGACAGGGGGCCTACGAGCAGTACTTC. The full variable domain, rest sourced from reference TRBV5-1 and TRBJ2-7, is KAGVTQTPRYLIKTRGQQVTLSCSPISGHRSVSWYQQTPGQGLQFLFEYFSETQRNKGNFPGRFSGRQFSNSRSEMNVSTLELGDSALYLCASSISPGQGAYEQYFGPGTRLTVT.